A single sample gave rise to the 18 T cell receptor beta chains below, sequenced in a study of patients and donors after allogeneic stem cell transplantation. MiXCR, run by TCRdb on the RT-PCR reads, gives a single entry per CDR3 protein. The sample lists hundreds of thousands of distinct CDR3 sequences, around 15% occurring once. The sequenced sample was blood, either unsorted or a sorted T cell fraction (not recorded which). Receptors were obtained from a human donor who was either an allogeneic HSCT recipient or a stem cell or donor lymphocyte infusion donor (not recorded which). It is not recorded whose cells these are; they may come from a transplant donor.

This chain links TRBV4-1 with TRBJ2-5; 8 nucleotides align to TRBD2. Trimming cost V 0 bases and J 4 bases; bases outside gene matches: 7. Germline CDR1 reads MGHRA; CDR2 reads YSYEKL. The length of the CDR3 is 16 residues. The CDR3 nucleotides are TGCGCCAGCAGCCAAGATCACCTAGCGGGTGTAGAGACCCAGTACTTC. Translation: CASSQDHLAGVETQYF.

This clonotype was seen only a few times. The V call is TRBV20-1, the J call TRBJ2-2, with TRBD1 identical over 8 bases. The CDR3 runs 16 residues. With V trimmed by 5 bases and J by 1 base, 9 bases remained unmatched. The germline CDR1 and CDR2 sequences are DFQATT and SNEGSKA (reference sequence). DNA for the CDR3: TGCAGTGCTGACGACAACAGGGGGAAGAACACCGGGGAGCTGTTTTTT. Its protein is CSADDNRGKNTGELFF.

The V call is TRBV28, the J call TRBJ1-2, with D possibly being TRBD1 (5 bases). V was shortened by 5 bases and J by 4 bases, with 14 bases between the two germline ends. In germline, CDR1 is MDHEN, CDR2 SYDVKM. CDR3 length: 14 residues. CDR3 protein: CASSPRQTVYGYTF. The CDR3 bases are TGTGCCAGCAGTCCCCGACAGACTGTCTATGGCTACACCTTC.

This clonotype appeared many times. The chain recombines TRBV7-3 with TRBJ2-1; D remains ambiguous. From germline, CDR1 is SGHTA and CDR2 FQGTGA. V lost 1 base to trimming and J lost 5 bases, with 6 bases between them. CDR3 length: 13 residues. The DNA of the CDR3 is TGTGCCAGCAGCTTAAACAGAAACAATGAGCAGTTCTTC. Protein product: CASSLNRNNEQFF. Variable domain in full (rest from reference TRBV7-3 and TRBJ2-1): GAGVSQTPSNKVTEKGKYVELRCDPISGHTALYWYRQSLGQGPEFLIYFQGTGAADDSGLPNDRFFAVRPEGSVSTLKIQRTERGDSAVYLCASSLNRNNEQFFGPGTRLTVL.

This sequence joins TRBV30 and TRBJ2-1; D possibly corresponds to TRBD2 (5 bases). Deletions cut 7 bases from V and 3 bases from J, with 16 bases between. This CDR3 is built from 14 residues. Germline CDR1 and CDR2: GTSNPN and SVGIG (reference sequence). The DNA for the CDR3 is TGTGCCTTGACTCGGATTAGCGTCTACAATGAGCAGTTCTTC. It yields the protein CALTRISVYNEQFF.

CDR3 nucleotides: TGCAGTGCGCATGCCGGAGGTTTGATGGACTATGGCTACACCTTC. It translates to CSAHAGGLMDYGYTF. The chain links TRBV20-1 to TRBJ1-2; D ambiguous. The CDR3 sequence is 15 residues long. Trimming took 6 bases from V and 3 from J, leaving 20 bases between them. The germline V gene has CDR1 DFQATT and CDR2 SNEGSKA (reference sequence).

This clonotype was recorded a few times. The chain recombines TRBV29-1 with TRBJ1-3, with a possible D match to TRBD1 (5 bases). This CDR3 comprises 14 residues. Germline V lookup: CDR1 SQVTM, CDR2 ANQGSEA. Trimming removed 5 bases at V and 0 bases at J, with 11 bases between. The CDR3 loop reads CSVSRAGSGNTIYF. CDR3 nucleotide sequence: TGCAGCGTTAGCAGGGCCGGCTCTGGAAACACCATATATTTT.

This clonotype was observed a handful of times. V is TRBV7-3 and J is TRBJ2-3; TRBD1 aligns across 8 bases. J was trimmed by 5 bases and V by 5 bases; bases with no gene match: 9. Germline V gene sequence: CDR1 SGHTA, CDR2 FQGTGA. The CDR3 has 15 residues. The CDR3 DNA follows: TGTGCCAGCAGCCTGGGACAGGCTGGTGGAGATACGCAGTATTTT. Amino acids: CASSLGQAGGDTQYF.

This sequence joins TRBV4-3 and TRBJ2-5, with a weak D call TRBD2 (6 bases). The length of the CDR3 is 15 residues. CDR1 and CDR2 (germline): LGHNA, YSLEER. V was clipped by 0 bases and J by 2 bases, with 10 bases between them. This CDR3 reads CASSQDGDSQETQYF. The CDR3 bases are TGCGCCAGCAGCCAAGATGGGGACTCTCAAGAGACCCAGTACTTC.

This rearrangement joins TRBV20-1 to TRBJ2-7; TRBD1 aligns across 7 bases. CDR3 length: 15 amino acids. J gave up 3 bases and V 0 bases, and 8 bases lay outside the gene matches. In germline, CDR1 is DFQATT, CDR2 SNEGSKA (reference sequence). CDR3 sequence reads: CSARDPGTAFYEQYF. CDR3 sequence (DNA): TGCAGTGCTAGAGATCCCGGGACAGCTTTCTACGAGCAGTACTTC.

The chain joins TRBV7-2 to TRBJ2-7; 10 nucleotides agree with TRBD1. Germline V lookup: CDR1 SGHTA, CDR2 FQGNSA. The V gene end was trimmed by 1 base and the J gene end by 6 bases; junction bases not matched to a gene: 6. This CDR3 region has 15 residues. The CDR3 region has the DNA TGTGCCAGCAGCTTAGAGGGGACAGGGGCTTTCGAGCAGTACTTC. Protein sequence: CASSLEGTGAFEQYF.

The chain couples TRBV7-2 to TRBJ1-2; tentatively, D is TRBD1 (6 bases). The germline gives CDR1 SGHTA, CDR2 FQGNSA. The CDR3 runs 15 residues. V lost 2 bases, J lost 2 bases, and 12 bases lay in between. The CDR3 loop is CASSLYSGTNYGYTF. The CDR3 region has the DNA TGTGCCAGCAGCTTATATTCCGGGACAAACTATGGCTACACCTTC. Looking up the rest from reference TRBV7-2 and TRBJ1-2 gives the full variable domain: GAGVSQSPSNKVTEKGKDVELRCDPISGHTALYWYRQSLGQGLEFLIYFQGNSAPDKSGLPSDRFSAERTGGSVSTLTIQRTQQEDSAVYLCASSLYSGTNYGYTFGSGTRLTVV.

This clonotype has more than one count but fewer than ten. The chain has TRBV6-5 and TRBJ1-1, with 7 nucleotides matching TRBD1. With V trimmed by 2 bases and J by 4 bases, 10 bases remained unmatched. This CDR3 is 16 amino acids long. Germline loops: CDR1 MNHEY, CDR2 SVGAGI. The CDR3 DNA follows: TGTGCCAGCAGTTACCTTCCGGGACAGAGGGCCACTGAAGCTTTCTTT. Translated: CASSYLPGQRATEAFF.

This clonotype was counted only a few times. The V and J genes are TRBV20-1 and TRBJ1-2, with TRBD1 matching 7 bases. The CDR3 is 15 amino acids. Per germline, CDR1 DFQATT and CDR2 SNEGSKA (reference sequence). V lost 3 bases and J lost 8; bases outside the gene matches: 15. CDR3 DNA sequence: TGCAGTGCTAGCCCCAGGGGGACCCCCGCAGAGGGCTACACCTTC. Amino acid sequence: CSASPRGTPAEGYTF.

This chain connects TRBV5-1 to TRBJ2-1, with D tentatively TRBD2 (5 bases). Trimming cost V 3 bases and J 0 bases, with 13 bases left between them. The CDR3 runs to 16 residues. Germline CDR1 and CDR2: SGHRS and YFSETQ. CDR3 residues: CASSSDSTRSYNEQFF. The CDR3 nucleotides are TGCGCCAGCAGCTCGGACTCTACCCGCTCCTACAATGAGCAGTTCTTC.

This clonotype was detected many times. This sequence joins TRBV5-6 and TRBJ2-2; no reliable D call. V was cut by 2 bases and J by 6 bases, with 2 bases left in between. This CDR3 spans 11 amino acids. CDR1 and CDR2 (germline): SGHDT, YYEEEE. In nucleotides, the CDR3 is TGTGCCAGCAGCTTACCCGGGGAGCTGTTTTTT. The encoded protein is CASSLPGELFF.

This clonotype was seen a few times. The chain joins TRBV6-1 to TRBJ1-1; 7 positions agree with TRBD1. The CDR3 covers 15 residues. Germline trimming cut 3 bases from V and 1 base from J; bases unmatched to any gene: 5. Germline CDR1 and CDR2: MNHNS and SASEGT. CDR3 nucleotides: TGTGCCAGCAGTGATGAGGACAGGCGGAACACTGAAGCTTTCTTT. Amino acids: CASSDEDRRNTEAFF.

The gene calls are TRBV30 and TRBJ2-2; D unclear. Trimming cost V 7 bases and J 6 bases, with 12 bases left between them. Germline CDR1 is GTSNPN and CDR2 is SVGIG (reference sequence). This CDR3 has 12 amino acids. This chain's CDR3 is CASRRRPGELFF. The CDR3 bases are TGTGCCTCCAGAAGGAGACCCGGGGAGCTGTTTTTT.